The 15 T cell receptor beta chains listed next were all sequenced from one sample in a study of T cells in Graves' hyperthyroidism and ophthalmopathy. RNA transcripts gave rise to amplified TCR beta CDR3 regions. An initial round of RT-PCR targeting the TCR CDR3 relied on the HTBI primer set. In TCRdb, the multiplex PCR reads were re-called with MiXCR into one record per CDR3 protein. Of under 450,000 distinct CDR3 sequences detected, 17% appear once; the ten largest clones hold approximately 30%. Sequencing was performed on blood. The receptors shown here come from a woman younger than 45 with Graves' hyperthyroidism that later progressed to Graves' ophthalmopathy.

The chain couples TRBV20-1 to TRBJ1-2; 11 positions agree with TRBD1. The junction had 11 bases not matched to a gene; V was cut back by 6 bases and J by 8 bases. The CDR3 runs to 14 residues. From germline, CDR1 is DFQATT and CDR2 SNEGSKA (reference sequence). In nucleotides, the CDR3 is TGCAGTGCCATCCCCGGACAGGGGGCGTGGGGCTACACCTTC. This codes for CSAIPGQGAWGYTF.

This clonotype has only a few counts. The chain is built from TRBV4-1 and TRBJ2-7; 7 nucleotides agree with TRBD2. Germline CDR1 and CDR2: MGHRA and YSYEKL. V lost 3 bases to trimming and J lost 7 bases; unmatched junction nucleotides: 15. CDR3 length: 16 residues. In DNA, the CDR3 is TGCGCCAGCAGCCAGAGCTCCGGGACTACCTTAGATGAGCAGTACTTC. Translation: CASSQSSGTTLDEQYF.

This rearrangement joins TRBV3-1 to TRBJ2-1; 9 bases align to TRBD2. The V gene's germline CDR1 is LGHDT and CDR2 YNNKEL (reference sequence). The CDR3 spans 14 residues. The V gene end was trimmed by 6 bases and the J gene end by 2 bases; junction bases not matched to a gene: 2. CDR3 sequence: CASRPSGAYNEQFF. The CDR3 DNA reads TGTGCCAGCAGGCCTAGCGGGGCCTACAATGAGCAGTTCTTC.

The chain carries TRBV10-2 and TRBJ2-7; 10 bases are shared with TRBD1. The CDR3 is made up of 13 amino acids. CDR1 is WSHSY, CDR2 SAAADI, per germline. V shed 8 bases and J 3 bases; nucleotides not matched to a gene: 4. CDR3 in DNA: TGCGCCAGCTGGGGGACAGGGGACTACGAGCAGTACTTC. It is translated as CASWGTGDYEQYF.

Remarks on this clonotype: A read error may explain this, as a much larger clone is one base away. V is TRBV28 and J is TRBJ1-1; unclear D gene. Germline CDR1 reads MDHEN; CDR2 reads SYDVKM. The CDR3 is made up of 13 amino acids. CDR3 DNA: TGTGCCAGCAGCCCAATCATGAACACTGAAACTTTCTTT. It is translated as CASSPIMNTETFF.

This clonotype was seen repeatedly, ten times or more. This chain connects TRBV3-1 to TRBJ1-1; unclear D gene. CDR3 length equals 17 residues. Germline loops: CDR1 LGHDT, CDR2 YNNKEL (reference sequence). Trimming stripped 0 bases from V and 1 base from J, with 15 bases between. CDR3 protein: CASSQDSSLLQNTEAFF. In DNA form, the CDR3 reads TGTGCCAGCAGCCAAGACAGCTCACTCTTACAGAACACTGAAGCTTTCTTT.

This clonotype was picked up many times. CDR3 coding DNA: TGTGCCAGCAGCCGACCTATCAGGACTAGCGAGGAGACCCAGTACTTC. Its protein is CASSRPIRTSEETQYF. V is TRBV7-2 and J is TRBJ2-5, with 9 bases fitting TRBD2. The junction had 12 bases not matched to a gene; V was cut back by 5 bases and J by 5 bases. CDR1 is SGHTA and CDR2 is FQGNSA in the germline V gene. CDR3 size: 16 residues.

In this sample, this clonotype turned up a few times. V is TRBV4-1 and J is TRBJ2-3; no reliable D call. CDR3 length: 12 residues. Trimming removed 0 bases from V and 9 bases from J, with 7 bases in between. CDR1 and CDR2 (germline): MGHRA, YSYEKL. The CDR3 region is CASSQERETQYF. The CDR3 DNA sequence: TGCGCCAGCAGCCAAGAAAGGGAAACGCAGTATTTT.

This clonotype was seen more than once but under ten times. The chain combines TRBV10-3 with TRBJ2-7; 9 bases align to TRBD2. Germline V CDR1 and CDR2: ENHRY, SYGVKD. V shed 8 bases and J 6 bases; nucleotides not matched to a gene: 8. This CDR3 has 13 residues. The CDR3 nucleotides read TGTGCCATCGGGGCTAGCGGGGTAGGCGAGCAGTACTTC. This encodes CAIGASGVGEQYF.

This sequence joins TRBV5-6 and TRBJ2-5; the D gene could be TRBD1 or TRBD2 (5 bases each). The ends were cut back, 4 bases at V and 4 bases at J, with 17 bases in the middle. This CDR3 spans 15 amino acids. The V gene's germline CDR1 is SGHDT and CDR2 YYEEEE. The CDR3 DNA reads TGTGCCAGCAGCCGCCGGGGCGTCGTTCCAGAGACCCAGTACTTC. Translated, it gives CASSRRGVVPETQYF.

This clonotype was recorded at least ten times. The chain recombines TRBV20-1 with TRBJ1-4; a possible D gene is TRBD1 (5 bases). Germline lookup yields CDR1 DFQATT and CDR2 SNEGSKA (reference sequence). CDR3 size: 12 residues. Trimming took 3 bases from V and 12 from J, leaving 14 bases between them. CDR3 amino acids: CSARGPARELFF. CDR3 nucleotide sequence: TGCAGTGCTAGGGGACCCGCCAGGGAACTGTTTTTT.

In its sample, this clonotype was seen a few times. V usage is TRBV6-4 and J usage is TRBJ2-1; D not certain. V lost 0 bases and J lost 5, with 8 bases in between. Germline V lookup: CDR1 MRHNA, CDR2 SNTAGT. This CDR3 is 14 amino acids long. The CDR3 spells CASSDSPTNNEQFF. The CDR3 bases are TGTGCCAGCAGTGACTCTCCTACCAACAATGAGCAGTTCTTC.

At least ten counts were recorded for this clonotype. The chain is built from TRBV28 and TRBJ1-2; a possible D gene is TRBD1 (5 bases). This CDR3 region has 14 residues. From germline, CDR1 is MDHEN and CDR2 SYDVKM. Trimming stripped 7 bases from V and 4 bases from J, with 16 bases between. In DNA, the CDR3 is TGTGCCAGCACCGGGGCCGCCGCGGGCTATGGCTACACCTTC. Translation: CASTGAAAGYGYTF.

This clonotype was counted ten times or more. The CDR3 loop is CASSYRQGAVTYTF. The CDR3 nucleotides are TGTGCCAGCAGTTACCGACAGGGGGCTGTGACTTACACCTTC. This chain uses TRBV6-5 with TRBJ1-2, with 10 bases matching TRBD1. This CDR3 has 14 residues. CDR1 and CDR2 from the germline V gene are MNHEY and SVGAGI. The V and J ends lost 2 bases and 11 bases, in that order; junction bases with no gene match: 8.

The rearrangement links TRBV6-1 to TRBJ1-1; tentatively, D is TRBD1 (5 bases). With 6 bases removed from V and 5 bases from J, the gap between germline ends came to 22 bases. Germline V lookup: CDR1 MNHNS, CDR2 SASEGT. The CDR3 length is 16 residues. For the CDR3, the DNA is TGTGCCAGCAGCCCTAGACAGACAAGTTTAATGACTGAAGCTTTCTTT. This sequence encodes CASSPRQTSLMTEAFF.